Listed here are 8 T cell receptor beta chains from one sample, sequenced in a study of OX40 agonist ivuxolimab in advanced cancers. Profiling relied on immunoSEQ multiplex PCR, and the TCRdb table lists in-frame clones only, not all of them. This sample carries over 65,000 clones, around 87% of them seen once, and the ten largest clones take about 8%. This specimen consisted of CD4+ or CD8+ T cells sorted from blood, obtained in a trial of the OX40 agonist ivuxolimab. These receptor sequences come from an adult with an advanced solid tumor such as melanoma, head and neck, liver or kidney cancer.

The rearrangement joins TRBV14 to TRBJ2-7; 9 bases fit TRBD1. This CDR3 is 19 amino acids long. The germline V gene encodes CDR1 SGHDN and CDR2 FVKESK. The V gene end was trimmed by 0 bases and the J gene end by 3 bases; junction bases not matched to a gene: 15. CDR3 amino acids: CASSQESRVTGGLNYEQYF. CDR3 bases: TGTGCCAGCAGCCAAGAGTCCCGTGTTACAGGGGGCTTAAACTACGAGCAGTACTTC. The full variable domain, in which reference TRBV14 and TRBJ2-7 provide the parts outside the CDR3, is EAGVTQFPSHSVIEKGQTVTLRCDPISGHDNLYWYRRVMGKEIKFLLHFVKESKQDESGMPNNRFLAERTGGTYSTLKVQPAELEDSGVYFCASSQESRVTGGLNYEQYFGPGTRLTVT.

This clone was seen only once. J is TRBJ2-3 and V is TRBV11-1; 11 positions match TRBD1. The CDR3 sequence is 15 residues long. V lost 5 bases to trimming and J lost 8 bases; unmatched junction nucleotides: 9. CDR1 and CDR2 from the germline V gene are SGHAT and FQDESV (reference sequence). CDR3 loop: CASSPLDRGQGTQYF. In DNA, the CDR3 is TGTGCCAGCAGCCCCTTGGACAGGGGGCAAGGTACGCAGTATTTT.

This clone was detected once. One end of the junction is discordant with germline, which a read error may explain. The J gene is TRBJ1-2, the V gene TRBV5-1, with D unresolved. Germline lookup yields CDR1 SGHRS and CDR2 YFSETQ. There are 11 residues in the CDR3. The CDR3 sequence is CASSRVLRYTF. CDR3 nucleotide sequence: TGTGCCAGCAGCCGAGTTTTGCGGTACACCTTC.

The chain is built from TRBV2 and TRBJ1-4, with a weak D call TRBD1 (5 bases). Germline CDR1 reads SNHLY; CDR2 reads FYNNEI. The V gene lost 8 bases and the J gene lost 8 bases, with 18 bases spanning the gap. This CDR3 has 14 residues. The DNA for the CDR3 is TGTGCCAGCGGAGCCGATGTGGGGCGGGAAAAACTGTTTTTT. Protein product: CASGADVGREKLFF.

This clone appeared a few times. The CDR3 DNA reads as TGTGCCAGCAGCCCGACAGGGGGAGGCACCGGGGAGCTGTTTTTT. Protein sequence: CASSPTGGGTGELFF. The chain links TRBV14 to TRBJ2-2, with 9 bases identical to TRBD1. With 4 bases clipped from V and 4 bases from J, the junction kept 4 bases outside the gene matches. The V gene's germline CDR1 is SGHDN and CDR2 FVKESK. The CDR3 runs to 15 residues.

The rearrangement uses TRBV23-1 and TRBJ2-2, with 9 bases fitting TRBD1. TRBV23-1 counts as an open reading frame of uncertain function. V lost 4 bases, J lost 3 bases, and 15 bases stayed unmatched. The CDR3 is made up of 19 amino acids. The CDR3 protein is CASSPKARDRETYTGELFF. In nucleotides, the CDR3 is TGCGCCAGCAGTCCTAAAGCCCGGGACAGGGAAACGTACACCGGGGAGCTGTTTTTT.

In regard to this clone: The junction and the germline gene differ at one end; a read error may be behind it. In the same sample, other DNA sequences code for this CDR3. The CDR3 loop is CASSPRALAGMYNEQFF. The CDR3 bases are TGTGCCAGCAGCCCGAGGGCTCTAGCGGGGATGTACAATGAACAGTTCTTC. The V and J genes are TRBV5-6 and TRBJ2-1; TRBD2 matches 9 bases. This CDR3 comprises 17 residues. Germline-derived CDR1 and CDR2 are SGHDT and YYEEEE.

This clone is a singleton in its sample. The chain recombines TRBV7-2 with TRBJ2-1, with D uncertain. V shed 3 bases and J shed 2 bases, with 14 bases lying between them. The germline CDR1 and CDR2 sequences are SGHTA and FQGNSA. The CDR3 spans 16 residues. CDR3 protein: CASSLPINRPYNEQFF. The CDR3 region has the DNA TGTGCCAGCAGCTTGCCAATCAATAGGCCCTACAATGAGCAGTTCTTC.